This T cell receptor (beta chain) comes out of a study of blood T cell repertoires in COVID-19. Study-level information: Sites across the United States, Italy and Spain contributed samples from acute and convalescent COVID-19. T cells, B-cell-depleted T cells, or PBMCs provided the cDNA or gDNA that served as material.

Looked up from germline, CDR1 is SGHDN and CDR2 is FVKESK. The CDR3 runs to 15 residues. V dropped 0 bases and J dropped 3; count of bases not matched to a gene: 4. Original data processing: Estimation of nucleated cell counts was performed using reference gene primer amplification. This table comes from immunoSEQ multiplex PCR, and its TCRdb copy is limited to in-frame clones, with some not included. V and J calls and clone size follow that table, whereas D and trimming were derived from the DNA. The sample lists hundreds of thousands of clones, 88% occurring once. Sample: peripheral blood. The genes are TRBV14 and TRBJ2-7, with TRBD2 identical over 8 bases. The receptor's source is a woman between 25 and 40 years old with acute or convalescent COVID-19. The CDR3 bases are TGTGCCAGCAGCCAAGAATGGCTAGCGGGCTACGAGCAGTACTTC. Residues: CASSQEWLAGYEQYF.